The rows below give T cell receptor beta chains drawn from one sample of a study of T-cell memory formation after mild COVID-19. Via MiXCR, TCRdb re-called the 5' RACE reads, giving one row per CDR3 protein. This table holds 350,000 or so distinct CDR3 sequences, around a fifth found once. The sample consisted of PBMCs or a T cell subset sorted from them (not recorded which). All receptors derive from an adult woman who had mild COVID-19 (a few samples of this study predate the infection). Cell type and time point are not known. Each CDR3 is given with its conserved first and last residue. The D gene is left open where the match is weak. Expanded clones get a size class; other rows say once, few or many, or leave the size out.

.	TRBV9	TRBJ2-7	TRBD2	CASSVEPGLAYEQYF	TGTGCCAGCAGCGTTGAGCCGGGACTAGCCTACGAGCAGTACTTC
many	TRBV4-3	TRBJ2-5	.	CASSQDRSGQETQYF	TGCGCCAGCAGCCAAGATAGGAGCGGACAAGAGACCCAGTACTTC
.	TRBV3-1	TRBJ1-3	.	CASSPRGTSGNTIYF	TGTGCCAGCAGCCCGCGAGGGACCTCTGGAAACACCATATATTTT
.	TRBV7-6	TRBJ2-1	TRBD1	CASSSGTGVMGLNEQFF	TGTGCCAGCAGCTCCGGGACAGGGGTAATGGGGTTAAATGAGCAGTTCTTC
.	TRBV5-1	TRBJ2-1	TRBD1	CASKTSGTGANEQFF	TGCGCCAGCAAGACCTCAGGGACAGGGGCCAATGAGCAGTTCTTC
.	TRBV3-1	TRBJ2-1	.	CASSQAGTPNEQFF	TGTGCCAGCAGCCAAGCCGGGACACCTAATGAGCAGTTCTTC
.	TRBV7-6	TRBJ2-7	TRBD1	CASSSTWDRTYEQYF	TGTGCCAGCAGCAGCACCTGGGACAGAACCTACGAGCAGTACTTC
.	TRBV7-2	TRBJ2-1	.	CASSLDRGREQFF	TGTGCCAGCAGCTTAGATCGGGGACGTGAGCAGTTCTTC
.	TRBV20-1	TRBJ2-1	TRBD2	CSARGGRRGYEQFF	TGCAGTGCTAGAGGTGGAAGGCGGGGGTATGAGCAGTTCTTC
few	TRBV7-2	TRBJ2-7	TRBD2	CASSLRLAGLTYEQYF	TGTGCCAGCAGCTTAAGACTAGCGGGGCTTACCTACGAGCAGTACTTC
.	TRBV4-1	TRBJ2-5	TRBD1	CASSPRTGALKGETQYF	TGCGCCAGCAGCCCGCGGACAGGGGCGTTGAAGGGAGAGACCCAGTACTTC
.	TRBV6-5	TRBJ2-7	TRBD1	CASRRTGGSGKRLYF	TGTGCCAGCAGACGAACAGGGGGCTCAGGGAAAAGGCTGTACTTC
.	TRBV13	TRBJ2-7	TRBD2	CASILAGTSVSHLYF	TGTGCCAGCATCCTCGCCGGGACTAGCGTATCCCACCTGTACTTC
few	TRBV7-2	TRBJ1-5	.	CASSFDTGRGQPQHF	TGTGCCAGCAGCTTCGACACGGGGCGCGGTCAGCCCCAGCATTTT
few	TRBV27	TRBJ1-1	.	CASSLVSGYTEAFF	TGTGCCAGCAGTTTGGTTTCGGGTTACACTGAAGCTTTCTTT
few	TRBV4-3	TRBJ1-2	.	CASSQLSGLKGYTF	TGCGCCAGCAGCCAACTTTCGGGGTTGAAGGGCTACACCTTC
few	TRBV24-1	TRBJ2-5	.	CATSGVVETQYF	TGTGCCACCAGTGGAGTAGTTGAGACCCAGTACTTC
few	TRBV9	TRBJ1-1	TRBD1	CASSGRQGNTEAFF	TGTGCCAGCAGCGGAAGACAGGGGAACACTGAAGCTTTCTTT
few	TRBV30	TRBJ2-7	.	CAWNREPGAYEQYF	TGTGCCTGGAATAGGGAACCTGGCGCCTACGAGCAGTACTTC
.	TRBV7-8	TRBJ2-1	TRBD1	CASSLVRGGIGEQFF	TGTGCCAGCAGCTTAGTAAGAGGGGGCATAGGTGAGCAGTTCTTC
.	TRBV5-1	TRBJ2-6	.	CASSPRVGANVLTF	TGCGCCAGCAGCCCCCGGGTTGGGGCCAACGTCCTGACTTTC
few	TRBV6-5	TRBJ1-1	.	CASKLQPNTEAFF	TGTGCCAGCAAACTTCAACCGAACACTGAAGCTTTCTTT
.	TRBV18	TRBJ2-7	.	CASSTGEKYEQYF	TGTGCCAGCTCAACGGGGGAGAAGTACGAGCAGTACTTC
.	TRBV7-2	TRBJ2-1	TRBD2	CASSLVAGVEQFF	TGTGCCAGCAGCTTAGTAGCGGGAGTTGAGCAGTTCTTC
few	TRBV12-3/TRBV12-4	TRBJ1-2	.	CASSITGKKGGYTF	TGTGCCAGCAGTATTACAGGGAAGAAAGGGGGCTACACCTTC
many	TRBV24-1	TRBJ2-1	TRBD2	CATSEPGLAAKSSYNEQFF	TGTGCCACCAGTGAGCCGGGACTAGCGGCAAAGAGCTCCTACAATGAGCAGTTCTTC
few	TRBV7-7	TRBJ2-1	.	CASSLAEADEQFF	TGTGCTAGCAGCTTAGCAGAGGCGGATGAGCAGTTCTTC
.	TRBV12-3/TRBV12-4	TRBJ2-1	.	CASSSPLGWDEQFF	TGTGCCAGCAGTTCGCCCCTAGGCTGGGATGAGCAGTTCTTC
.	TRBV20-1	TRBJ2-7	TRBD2	CSAVSGRHNYEQYF	TGCAGTGCTGTCAGCGGGAGACATAACTACGAGCAGTACTTC
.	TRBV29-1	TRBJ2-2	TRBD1	CSVGQGQFTGELFF	TGCAGCGTCGGACAGGGCCAATTCACCGGGGAGCTGTTTTTT
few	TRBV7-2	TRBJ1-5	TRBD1	CASSPGTGIYNSDQPQHF	TGTGCCAGCAGCCCCGGGACAGGGATCTATAACTCGGATCAGCCCCAGCATTTT
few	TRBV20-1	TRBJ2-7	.	CSARAPIDTVSYEQYF	TGCAGTGCTAGAGCCCCCATAGACACGGTTTCCTACGAGCAGTACTTC
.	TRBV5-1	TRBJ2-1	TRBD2	CASSLVTSGGNANEQFF	TGCGCCAGCAGCTTAGTGACTAGCGGGGGAAACGCAAATGAGCAGTTCTTC
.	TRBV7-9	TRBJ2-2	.	CASSLARKNTGELFF	TGTGCCAGCAGCTTAGCCCGGAAAAACACCGGGGAGCTGTTTTTT
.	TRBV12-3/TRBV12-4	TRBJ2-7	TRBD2	CASRFSGSYEQYF	TGTGCCAGCAGATTTAGCGGGAGCTACGAGCAGTACTTC
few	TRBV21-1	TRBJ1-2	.	CASSKVQTVYGYTF	TGTGCCAGCAGCAAAGTACAGACAGTCTATGGCTACACCTTC
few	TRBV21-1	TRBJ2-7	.	CATRTGYYYEQYF	TGTGCCACCCGGACAGGATATTATTACGAGCAGTACTTC
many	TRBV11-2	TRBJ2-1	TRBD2	CASSLDRGGNEQFF	TGTGCCAGCAGCTTAGACCGGGGGGGTAATGAGCAGTTCTTC
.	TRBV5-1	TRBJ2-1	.	CASSLSLSEQFF	TGCGCCAGCAGCTTGTCCTTGAGTGAGCAGTTCTTC
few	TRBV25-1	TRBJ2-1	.	CASSEYVANEQFF	TGTGCCAGCAGTGAATACGTTGCCAATGAGCAGTTCTTC
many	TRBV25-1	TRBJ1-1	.	CASSDAELKAFF	TGTGCCAGCAGTGATGCGGAACTTAAAGCTTTCTTT
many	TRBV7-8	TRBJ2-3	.	CASSLARSNTQGTQYF	TGTGCCAGCAGCTTAGCGCGGTCAAACACACAGGGTACGCAGTATTTT
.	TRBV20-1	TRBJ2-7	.	CSASGGKSSYEQYF	TGCAGTGCTAGTGGCGGAAAGAGCTCCTACGAGCAGTACTTC
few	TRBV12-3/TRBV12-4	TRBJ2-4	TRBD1	CASSSIHRDRGPKIQYF	TGTGCCAGCAGTTCGATCCACCGGGACAGGGGACCGAAGATTCAGTACTTC
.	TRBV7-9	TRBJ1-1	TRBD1	CASSPTTGLNTEAFF	TGTGCCAGCAGCCCGACGACAGGGTTGAACACTGAAGCTTTCTTT
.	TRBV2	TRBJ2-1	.	CASRVPQVEQFF	TGTGCCAGCAGAGTCCCCCAGGTGGAGCAGTTCTTC
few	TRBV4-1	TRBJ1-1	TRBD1	CASSHGGQMNTEAFF	TGCGCCAGCAGCCATGGGGGACAGATGAACACTGAAGCTTTCTTT
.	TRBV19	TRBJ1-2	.	CASSTRTPPGYTF	TGTGCCAGTAGCACTAGAACACCCCCTGGCTACACCTTC
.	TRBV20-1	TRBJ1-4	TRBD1	CSAQPKWQGGEKLFF	TGCAGTGCCCAACCAAAGTGGCAGGGGGGTGAAAAACTGTTTTTT
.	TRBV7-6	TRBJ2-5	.	CASSLGGNHYF	TGTGCCAGCAGCTTAGGGGGGAACCACTACTTC
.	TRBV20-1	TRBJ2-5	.	CSANLGGGLETQYF	TGCAGTGCCAACCTTGGCGGGGGCCTGGAGACCCAGTACTTC
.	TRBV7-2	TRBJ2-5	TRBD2	CASSLGLTSGSRETQYF	TGTGCCAGCAGCTTAGGCTTGACTAGCGGGAGCCGGGAGACCCAGTACTTC
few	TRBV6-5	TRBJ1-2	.	CASKPVAVDSYGYTF	TGTGCCAGCAAACCGGTGGCGGTAGACTCCTATGGCTACACCTTC
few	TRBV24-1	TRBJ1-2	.	CATSERGDARRDGYTF	TGTGCCACCAGTGAGCGAGGGGACGCCCGTCGGGATGGCTACACCTTC
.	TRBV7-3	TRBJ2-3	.	CASSLERTRDTQYF	TGTGCCAGCAGCTTAGAACGGACGAGAGATACGCAGTATTTT
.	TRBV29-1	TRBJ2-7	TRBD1	CSVDDRGPDGEQYF	TGCAGCGTGGACGACAGGGGACCGGACGGCGAGCAGTACTTC
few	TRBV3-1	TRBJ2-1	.	CASSLLGAGVEQFF	TGTGCCAGCAGCCTCCTGGGGGCGGGGGTTGAGCAGTTCTTC
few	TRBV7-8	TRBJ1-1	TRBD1	CASSPPTGGTEAFF	TGTGCCAGCAGCCCACCGACAGGGGGCACTGAAGCTTTCTTT
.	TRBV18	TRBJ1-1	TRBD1	CASSPYGQGNTEAFF	TGTGCCAGCTCACCGTACGGACAGGGGAACACTGAAGCTTTCTTT